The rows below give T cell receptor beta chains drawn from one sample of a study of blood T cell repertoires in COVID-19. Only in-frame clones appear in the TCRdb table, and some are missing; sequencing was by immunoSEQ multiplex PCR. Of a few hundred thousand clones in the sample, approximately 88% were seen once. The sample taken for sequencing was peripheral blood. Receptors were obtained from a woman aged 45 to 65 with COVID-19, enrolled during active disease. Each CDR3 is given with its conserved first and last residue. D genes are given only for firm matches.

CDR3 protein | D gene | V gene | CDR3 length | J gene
CASSEAIREDGYTF | . | TRBV6-1 | 14 | TRBJ1-2
CASSLGGGAQYF | . | TRBV12-3/TRBV12-4 | 12 | TRBJ2-3
CSASRGTGTLHF | . | TRBV20-1 | 12 | TRBJ1-6
CASSLPDRYGYTF | . | TRBV5-6 | 13 | TRBJ1-2
CALSLEYNSPLHF | . | TRBV30 | 13 | TRBJ1-6
CASSQGIGGQKTEAFF | . | TRBV4-1 | 16 | TRBJ1-1
CASLRQGGPMNTEAFF | TRBD1 | TRBV18 | 16 | TRBJ1-1
CASSLEAGNYGYTF | . | TRBV7-9 | 14 | TRBJ1-2
CASSHYRGLPNYGYTF | TRBD1 | TRBV3-1/TRBV3-2 | 16 | TRBJ1-2
CASSVEAGGNQPQHF | TRBD1 | TRBV9 | 15 | TRBJ1-5
CASSSSGGPYNEQFF | TRBD2 | TRBV11-3 | 15 | TRBJ2-1
CSVGRGSAEAFF | . | TRBV29-1 | 12 | TRBJ1-1
CASSEWGLTNYGYTF | . | TRBV6-1 | 15 | TRBJ1-2
CASSLVKGGAYGYTF | . | TRBV7-9 | 15 | TRBJ1-2
CSVGGDYGYTF | . | TRBV29-1 | 11 | TRBJ1-2
CASSWPPGADPNTEAFF | . | TRBV7-2 | 17 | TRBJ1-1